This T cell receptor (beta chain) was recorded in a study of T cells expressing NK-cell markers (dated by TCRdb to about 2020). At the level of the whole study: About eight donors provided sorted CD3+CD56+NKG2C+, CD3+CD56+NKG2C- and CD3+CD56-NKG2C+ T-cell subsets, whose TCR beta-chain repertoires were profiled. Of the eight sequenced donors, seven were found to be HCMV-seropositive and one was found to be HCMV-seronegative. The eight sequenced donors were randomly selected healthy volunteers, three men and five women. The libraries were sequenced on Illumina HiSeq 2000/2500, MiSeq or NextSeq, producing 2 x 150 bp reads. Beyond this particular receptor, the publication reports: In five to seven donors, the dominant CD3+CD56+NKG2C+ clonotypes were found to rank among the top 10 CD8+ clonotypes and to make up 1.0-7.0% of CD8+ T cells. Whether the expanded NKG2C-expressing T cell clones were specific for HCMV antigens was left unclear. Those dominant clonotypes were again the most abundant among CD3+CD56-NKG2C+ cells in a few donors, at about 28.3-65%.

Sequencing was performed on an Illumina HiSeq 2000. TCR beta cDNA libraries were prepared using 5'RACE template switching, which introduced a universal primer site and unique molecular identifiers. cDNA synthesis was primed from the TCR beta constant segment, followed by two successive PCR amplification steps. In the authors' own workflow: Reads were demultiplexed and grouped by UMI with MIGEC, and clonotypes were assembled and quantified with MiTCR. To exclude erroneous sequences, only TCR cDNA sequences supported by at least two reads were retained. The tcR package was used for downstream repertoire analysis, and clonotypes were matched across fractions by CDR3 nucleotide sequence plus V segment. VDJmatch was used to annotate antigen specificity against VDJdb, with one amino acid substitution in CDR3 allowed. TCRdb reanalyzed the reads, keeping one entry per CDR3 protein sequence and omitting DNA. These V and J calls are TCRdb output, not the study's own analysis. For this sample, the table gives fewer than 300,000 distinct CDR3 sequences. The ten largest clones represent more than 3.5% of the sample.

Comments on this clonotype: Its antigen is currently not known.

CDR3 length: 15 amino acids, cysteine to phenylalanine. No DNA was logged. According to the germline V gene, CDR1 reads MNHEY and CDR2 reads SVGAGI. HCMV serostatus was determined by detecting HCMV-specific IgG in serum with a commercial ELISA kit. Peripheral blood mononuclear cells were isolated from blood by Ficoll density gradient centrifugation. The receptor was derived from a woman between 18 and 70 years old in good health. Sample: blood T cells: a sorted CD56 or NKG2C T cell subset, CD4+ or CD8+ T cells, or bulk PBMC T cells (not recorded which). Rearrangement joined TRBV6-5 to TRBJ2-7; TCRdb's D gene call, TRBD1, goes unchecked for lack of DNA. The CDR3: CASSYGRKPAYEQYF.